What follows describes a single T cell receptor beta chain. Its antigen is currently unknown. The data are from a study of naive and memory T cell subsets. The study, taken as a whole, reports: The power law exponent of TCR abundance differed between naive and memory cells. Diversity fell and Gini index rose from naive through CM, EM, EMRA. A few larger clonotypes appeared in naive repertoires, especially CD8, possibly memory cells re-expressing CD45RA.

Two oligonucleotides, mixed equimolar, formed the beta constant-region primer covering TRBC1 and TRBC2. Four rounds of PCR amplified the ligated cDNA using nested alpha and beta constant-region primers plus SP2. Ligation attached a single-stranded oligonucleotide with a 12-nucleotide UMI and the SP2 primer to the cDNA 3' end. TCRdb reprocessed the UMI-ligation and nested PCR reads via MiXCR and lists one record per CDR3 protein. Here the sample spans 98,000 or so distinct CDR3 sequences, 14% being singletons. The V end was cut by 4 bases, the J end by 5 bases, with 15 bases between. The CDR3 contains 14 residues. Germline V gene sequence: CDR1 SGHNT, CDR2 YYREEE (reference sequence).

The sequencing sample was made of naive CD8+ T cells from blood. The chain has TRBV5-4 and TRBJ2-5, with D tentatively TRBD1 or TRBD2 (5 bases each). The sequence came from a human donor in good health. The CDR3 DNA reads as TGTGCCAGCAGCGCGACGGGGCTAGGGGAGACCCAGTACTTC. Translating gives CASSATGLGETQYF.